A single sample is the source of the 20 T cell receptor beta chains below, sequenced in a study of cytomegalovirus exposure and HLA in healthy donors (dated by TCRdb to about 2017). The library was obtained by the immunoSEQ multiplex PCR assay. For the multiplex PCR, a mixture combining 60 forward primers for TCR Vbeta segments and 13 reverse primers for TCR Jbeta segments was used. Here the immuneACCESS table is served through TCRdb, limited to in-frame sequences with V and J called. Missing clones are a known gap in these copies; in checked studies unresolved V genes cover under half, and the rest lacks a known reason. The sample table lists around 110,000 clones, over 70% of them with a count of one. The top ten hold 1.5% to 2% of the sample. Sequenced: PBMCs. Every receptor here comes from a woman aged 18 to 35 in good health and CMV-seronegative.

The chain recombines TRBV30 with TRBJ2-7; 9 bases line up with TRBD2. CDR3 length: 17 amino acids. The V gene end was trimmed by 1 base and the J gene end by 2 bases; junction bases not matched to a gene: 12. Germline CDR1 and CDR2: GTSNPN and SVGIG (reference sequence). CDR3 sequence: CAWSGDARRGGAYEQYF. In DNA form, the CDR3 reads TGTGCCTGGAGTGGGGATGCGCGGCGGGGGGGAGCCTACGAGCAGTACTTC.

The V and J genes are TRBV19 and TRBJ1-2, with D tentatively TRBD1 (6 bases). The V gene lost 4 bases and the J gene lost 3 bases, with 6 bases spanning the gap. The CDR3 has 12 amino acids. Germline CDR1 reads LNHDA; CDR2 reads SQIVND (reference sequence). CDR3 protein: CASSRQDYGYTF. The CDR3, as DNA: TGTGCCAGTAGTAGACAGGACTATGGCTACACCTTC.

The J gene is TRBJ1-4, the V gene TRBV6-1; possible D gene TRBD1, 5 bases. V was shortened by 2 bases and J by 14 bases, with 15 bases between the two germline ends. This CDR3 contains 13 residues. Per the germline V gene, CDR1 is MNHNS and CDR2 is SASEGT. The DNA of the CDR3 is TGTGCCAGCAGTGAATCTTGGCAGGGTCGGCTGTTTTTT. Amino acids: CASSESWQGRLFF.

CDR3 nucleotide sequence: TGTGCCAGTAGGACTCAATCTCAGGGAGGGAACTATGGCTACACCTTC. Its translation is CASRTQSQGGNYGYTF. The chain couples TRBV19 to TRBJ1-2, with D possibly TRBD1 on 5 matching bases. Trimming left V 6 bases short and J 2 bases short, with 19 bases between. CDR3 length: 16 residues. The V gene's germline CDR1 is LNHDA and CDR2 SQIVND (reference sequence).

This rearrangement joins TRBV4-1 to TRBJ1-2, with TRBD1 identical over 8 bases. Germline CDR1 is MGHRA and CDR2 is YSYEKL. V trimming: 0 bases; J trimming: 4 bases; junction bases outside the gene matches: 13. This CDR3 region has 18 residues. CDR3 amino acids: CASSQDAGGQGAGYGYTF. The CDR3 bases are TGCGCCAGCAGCCAAGATGCCGGGGGGCAGGGGGCAGGCTATGGCTACACCTTC.

The V and J genes are TRBV10-3 and TRBJ1-2, with 7 bases that match TRBD1. Losses at the gene ends were 4 bases for V and 2 bases for J; bases not matched to a gene: 7. Germline assignment: CDR1 ENHRY and CDR2 SYGVKD. The CDR3 contains 15 residues. CDR3 protein: CAISAWTGENYGYTF. CDR3 sequence (DNA): TGTGCCATCAGTGCATGGACAGGTGAAAACTATGGCTACACCTTC.

The V call is TRBV6-1, the J call TRBJ1-2, with no clear D. Germline V gene data show CDR1 as MNHNS and CDR2 as SASEGT. The CDR3 consists of 13 residues. The V and J ends lost 2 bases and 1 base respectively, with 5 bases between them. This chain's CDR3 is CASSELNNYGYTF. The CDR3 DNA reads TGTGCCAGCAGTGAACTAAATAACTATGGCTACACCTTC.

The chain recombines TRBV27 with TRBJ1-4; the match to TRBD1 covers 7 bases. There are 15 residues in the CDR3. Unmatched junction bases numbered 5, after V lost 5 bases and J lost 2 bases. CDR1 and CDR2 (germline): MNHEY, SMNVEV (reference sequence). The CDR3 coding sequence is TGTGCCAGCAGTCCTATGGACAGGACTAATGAAAAACTGTTTTTT. Encoded protein: CASSPMDRTNEKLFF.

The rearrangement uses TRBV2 and TRBJ2-3; D gene ambiguous. The germline V gene has CDR1 SNHLY and CDR2 FYNNEI. This CDR3 contains 13 residues. Trimming shortened V by 2 bases and J by 6 bases, and 9 bases separated the two germline ends. DNA for the CDR3: TGTGCCAGCAGTGAATGGGCTGATGATACGCAGTATTTT. It yields the protein CASSEWADDTQYF.

The chain joins TRBV7-8 to TRBJ1-1; D may be TRBD1 (6 bases). V lost 2 bases, J lost 1 base, and 11 bases lay in between. The CDR3 covers 15 residues. Germline-derived CDR1 and CDR2 are SGHVS and FQNEAQ. The CDR3 region has the DNA TGTGCCAGCAGCTTACAGGGGCCTGCGAACACTGAAGCTTTCTTT. Protein: CASSLQGPANTEAFF. The full variable domain, its missing parts supplied by reference TRBV7-8 and TRBJ1-1, is GAGVSQSPRYKVAKRGQDVALRCDPISGHVSLFWYQQALGQGPEFLTYFQNEAQLDKSGLPSDRFFAERPEGSVSTLKIQRTQQEDSAVYLCASSLQGPANTEAFFGQGTRLTVV.

About this clone: Mismatch with germline at one junction end may stem from a read error. The J gene is TRBJ1-2, the V gene TRBV6-6, with no clear D. Germline CDR1 and CDR2: MNHNY and SVGAGI (reference sequence). CDR3 length: 15 amino acids. The chain's CDR3 is CASRPTLEDHYRYTF. DNA of the CDR3: TGTGCCAGCAGACCCACGTTGGAGGACCACTATCGCTACACCTTC.

This clone was seen just once. V and J are TRBV30 and TRBJ1-2, with 7 bases identical to TRBD1. The V gene end was trimmed by 5 bases and the J gene end by 4 bases; junction bases not matched to a gene: 4. The CDR3 sequence is 12 residues long. Germline V gene data show CDR1 as GTSNPN and CDR2 as SVGIG (reference sequence). The CDR3 here is CAWSGGTYGYTF. CDR3 DNA sequence: TGTGCCTGGTCAGGGGGAACCTATGGCTACACCTTC.

This clone was observed once. The chain employs TRBV7-9 and TRBJ2-7; 7 nucleotides line up with TRBD1. V was pared by 6 bases and J by 5 bases, with 4 bases of the junction left unmatched. This CDR3 spans 12 amino acids. Germline assignment: CDR1 SEHNR and CDR2 FQNEAQ (reference sequence). Here the CDR3 reads CASRQGSNEQYF. The CDR3 nucleotides are TGTGCCAGCAGACAGGGGTCGAACGAGCAGTACTTC.

The chain links TRBV28 to TRBJ1-2, with D perhaps matching TRBD1 (5 bases). Germline values: CDR1 MDHEN, CDR2 SYDVKM. V was shortened by 2 bases and J by 6 bases, with 10 bases between the two germline ends. The CDR3 runs to 13 residues. Here the CDR3 reads CASSLGQGDGYTF. In nucleotides, the CDR3 is TGTGCCAGCAGTTTAGGGCAGGGCGATGGCTACACCTTC.

This clone was observed a single time. J is TRBJ2-7 and V is TRBV11-1; TRBD1 aligns across 8 bases. Trimming at V came to 5 bases and at J to 3 bases, leaving 3 bases not matched to a gene. In germline, CDR1 is SGHAT, CDR2 FQDESV (reference sequence). The CDR3 length is 13 residues. The CDR3 DNA follows: TGTGCCAGCAGCCCCACAGGGGGCTACGAGCAGTACTTC. Translated: CASSPTGGYEQYF.

The chain combines TRBV28 with TRBJ2-7, with 7 bases fitting TRBD2. V was pared by 7 bases and J by 4 bases, with 10 bases of the junction left unmatched. The CDR3 is 14 amino acids. The germline V gene encodes CDR1 MDHEN and CDR2 SYDVKM. CDR3 residues: CASTPGRALYEQYF. DNA for the CDR3: TGTGCCAGCACCCCAGGGAGGGCACTATACGAGCAGTACTTC.

J is TRBJ1-1 and V is TRBV7-9; D might be TRBD1 (5 bases). Trimming removed 0 bases from V and 4 bases from J, with 9 bases in between. CDR3 length equals 14 residues. Germline lookup yields CDR1 SEHNR and CDR2 FQNEAQ (reference sequence). The CDR3 here is CASSLATGGTEAFF. CDR3 sequence (DNA): TGTGCCAGCAGCTTAGCTACGGGGGGCACTGAAGCTTTCTTT. Supplemented by reference TRBV7-9 and TRBJ1-1, the full variable domain reads DTGVSQNPRHKITKRGQNVTFRCDPISEHNRLYWYRQTLGQGPEFLTYFQNEAQLEKSRLLSDRFSAERPKGSFSTLEIQRTEQGDSAMYLCASSLATGGTEAFFGQGTRLTVV.

The J gene is TRBJ2-1, the V gene TRBV5-6, with D unclear. Germline assignment: CDR1 SGHDT and CDR2 YYEEEE. This CDR3 has 14 residues. The V end was cut by 2 bases, the J end by 5 bases, with 11 bases between. CDR3 sequence (DNA): TGTGCCAGCAGCTTTGGTCAGATTAACAATGAGCAGTTCTTC. This gives the protein CASSFGQINNEQFF.

This clone was picked up a small number of times. This chain joins TRBV19 and TRBJ1-6; D uncertain. The CDR3 has 15 amino acids. CDR1 is LNHDA, CDR2 SQIVND, per germline (reference sequence). Trimming stripped 5 bases from V and 7 bases from J, with 15 bases between. The CDR3 DNA follows: TGTGCCAGTAGTCTGGGAGGGAGTACGAATTCACCCCTCCACTTT. It yields the protein CASSLGGSTNSPLHF.

This rearrangement joins TRBV30 to TRBJ2-1; TRBD2 might be the D (7 bases). V lost 5 bases, J lost 3 bases, and 17 bases lay in between. The CDR3 loop spans 15 amino acids. Germline V gene sequence: CDR1 GTSNPN, CDR2 SVGIG (reference sequence). This CDR3 reads CAWGGRGGLYNEQFF. The DNA of the CDR3 is TGTGCCTGGGGGGGAAGGGGGGGCCTCTACAATGAGCAGTTCTTC.